This T cell receptor (beta chain) was documented in a study of cytomegalovirus exposure and HLA in healthy donors. Study context: Out of around 360 genotyped donors, about 84% belonged to the Caucasian-associated ancestry cluster. Study conclusions and caveats: Roughly uniform sequencing depth across donors was assumed, possibly incorrectly. One variant, a missense change in DCLRE1C, was linked in a later analysis to TCR beta V- and J-gene trimming. Follow-up analysis found HLA locus-dependent TCR association rates, highest for DRB1 and lowest for HLA-C.

Germline V gene lookup returns CDR1 MDHEN and CDR2 SYDVKM. The junction had 10 bases not matched to a gene; V was cut back by 7 bases and J by 4 bases. CDR3 length equals 16 residues. About this clone itself: What it binds is unknown.

The PCR employed 60 Vbeta primers together with 13 Jbeta primers. Some clones are missing from TCRdb's copy, which holds only in-frame ones; the method was immunoSEQ multiplex PCR. In the table there are about 260,000 clones, about 75% of which are singletons. The sequence was collected from a female donor in good health and CMV-seronegative. The J gene is TRBJ1-5, the V gene TRBV28; 10 bases line up with TRBD1. Source material: PBMCs. The CDR3 nucleotides read TGTGCCAGCAAATCGAGGGGACAGGGGCGAAATCAGCCCCAGCATTTT. Translation gives CASKSRGQGRNQPQHF.